The clone carrying this T cell receptor beta chain has a count of ten or more. The antigen remains unidentified. V lost 5 bases to trimming and J lost 2 bases; unmatched junction nucleotides: 9. CDR1 SGHRS and CDR2 YFSETQ come from the germline V gene. The CDR3 consists of 15 residues. Synthesis of cDNA was performed by 5'RACE using 10-nucleotide random UMIs. In TCRdb, the 5' RACE reads were re-called with MiXCR into one record per CDR3 protein. The sample gives 81,000 or so distinct CDR3 sequences, under 15% of which show up once; under 6% is in the top ten. The data derive from a study of neurological immune-mediated disorders. Time point noted: longitudinal time-point 2. Unsorted libraries came from 2 million PBMCs stored at -80 °C. Regarding the study as a whole: HTLV-1-associated myelopathy displayed the greatest TCR clonal expansion, and multiple sclerosis exhibited the smallest, lower than that of healthy controls.

This receptor was identified in a female donor with HTLV-1-associated myelopathy (HAM/TSP). The genes are TRBV5-1 and TRBJ2-7; 8 positions agree with TRBD1. The material sequenced was PBMCs. CDR3: CASRISPTGAYEQYF. The CDR3 nucleotides are TGCGCCAGCAGGATAAGCCCGACAGGGGCCTACGAGCAGTACTTC. Full variable domain (rest looked up from reference TRBV5-1 and TRBJ2-7): KAGVTQTPRYLIKTRGQQVTLSCSPISGHRSVSWYQQTPGQGLQFLFEYFSETQRNKGNFPGRFSGRQFSNSRSEMNVSTLELGDSALYLCASRISPTGAYEQYFGPGTRLTVT.